The sequence of this TCR beta chain was determined in a study of vaccination effects on CD4 cells after COVID-19. Study as a whole: Each participant received a vaccine that was either BNT162b2 or mRNA-1273, given as two doses. Study findings and constraints: Small numbers of convalescent patients limited the study. It also lacked early post-infection timepoints.

In the ViraFEST assay, antigen-specific CD4+ clonotypes were identified by expansion after peptide-pool stimulation. Cultured cells yielded isolated CD4+ T cells after 10 days. Vaccinated recipients, who were negative for nucleocapsid antibodies, had no history of SARS-CoV-2 infection. Details on this clone: Antigen unknown.

The V end was cut by 5 bases, the J end by 2 bases, with 10 bases between. The CDR3 covers 13 residues. Germline V gene lookup returns CDR1 LNHDA and CDR2 SQIVND (reference sequence). Produced via immunoSEQ multiplex PCR; TCRdb's table is partial and in-frame only. The data show approximately 44,000 clones, with about two thirds seen just once and 26% held by the top ten. This receptor was taken from a human donor who received a COVID-19 vaccine. The chain combines TRBV19 with TRBJ2-7; D is perhaps TRBD1 (5 bases). Sequencing was performed on CD4+ T cells from PBMCs cultured with HCoV-OC43 spike peptides, taken before COVID-19 vaccination. The subset was: HCoV-OC43 spike overlapping peptide pool stimulation. This CDR3 is CASSSRQTYEQYF. DNA of the CDR3: TGTGCCAGTAGTTCGCGACAGACCTACGAGCAGTACTTC.